The rows below give T cell receptor beta chains drawn from one sample of a study of shared clonotypes between healthy human individuals. Profiled with immunoSEQ multiplex PCR; TCRdb holds only in-frame clones, not every one. Found here are roughly 600,000 clones, 95% to 98% of them singletons; the top ten hold 0.3% to 0.35%. What was sequenced was naive CD8+ T cells sorted from blood. Receptor source: a man aged 25-45 years in good health. Both conserved end residues are part of each CDR3. Fields, in order: CDR3 DNA, CDR3 protein, D gene, clone size, J gene, V gene. D genes are given only for firm matches. The size field is filled for only some rows; it gives once, few, many or a size class.

TGTGCCAGCAGCTTGCCAGAGCGGGATCTCTGGGTGGAGCAGTACTTC,CASSLPERDLWVEQYF,TRBD2,.,TRBJ2-7,TRBV7-2
TGTGCCAGCAGCGTAGACTTAGCGTTCTCCTACGAGCAGTACTTC,CASSVDLAFSYEQYF,.,.,TRBJ2-7,TRBV9
TGTGCCAGCAGCTTAGTGGCTGGGCATGGCTACACCTTC,CASSLVAGHGYTF,.,.,TRBJ1-2,TRBV7-9
TGTGCCGCAGTACTCATTCAGGGGGGGACCCAGTACTTC,CAAVLIQGGTQYF,.,.,TRBJ2-5,TRBV2
TGTGCCAGCAGTTTATCTTTAGCCAATGAGCAGTTCTTC,CASSLSLANEQFF,.,.,TRBJ2-1,TRBV27
TGTGCCATTCCCCCCTGGGACGGATATTCCTACGAGCAGTACTTC,CAIPPWDGYSYEQYF,.,once,TRBJ2-7,TRBV14
TGTGCTAGTGGTTTCGGGGCGACGGGACCCAACAGCACCGGGGAGCTGTTTTTT,CASGFGATGPNSTGELFF,.,.,TRBJ2-2,TRBV12-5
TGTGCCAGCAGCTTTTTCGGAGCCCTTCGGGAGATATACAATGAGCAGTTCTTC,CASSFFGALREIYNEQFF,.,.,TRBJ2-1,TRBV5-4
TGTGCCTGGAGTCGATCGGGGACGTCAGATACGCAGTATTTT,CAWSRSGTSDTQYF,.,.,TRBJ2-3,TRBV30
TGTGCCAGCAGTTACCAAGCCTACAATGAGCAGTTCTTC,CASSYQAYNEQFF,.,.,TRBJ2-1,TRBV6-6
TGTGCCAGCAGCGTTATTCACGGAGAGAGCTCCTACAATGAGCAGTTCTTC,CASSVIHGESSYNEQFF,.,.,TRBJ2-1,TRBV11-2
TGTGCCAGCAGCTCCAACAGTGACGAGCAGTTCTTC,CASSSNSDEQFF,.,.,TRBJ2-1,TRBV11-2
TGTGCCAGCAGCTTAGTGGGACTAGCGGTCTACAATGAGCAGTTCTTC,CASSLVGLAVYNEQFF,TRBD2,.,TRBJ2-1,TRBV13
TGTGCCAGCAGCTCGGACAGGGGATCCCCCATTAGCACAGATACGCAGTATTTT,CASSSDRGSPISTDTQYF,TRBD1,once,TRBJ2-3,TRBV13
TGTGCCAGCAGCTGGGGAGGTTTTTTAGCGGGTGACACCGGGGAGCTGTTTTTT,CASSWGGFLAGDTGELFF,TRBD2,.,TRBJ2-2,TRBV5-4
TGTGCCAGCAGCTTAAGCGCAGGGGGGGCCTACGAGCAGTACTTC,CASSLSAGGAYEQYF,.,.,TRBJ2-7,TRBV7-8
TGCGCCAGCAGAAAGGCTTTGGCAGAGCTTACAGATACGCAGTATTTT,CASRKALAELTDTQYF,.,.,TRBJ2-3,TRBV10-1